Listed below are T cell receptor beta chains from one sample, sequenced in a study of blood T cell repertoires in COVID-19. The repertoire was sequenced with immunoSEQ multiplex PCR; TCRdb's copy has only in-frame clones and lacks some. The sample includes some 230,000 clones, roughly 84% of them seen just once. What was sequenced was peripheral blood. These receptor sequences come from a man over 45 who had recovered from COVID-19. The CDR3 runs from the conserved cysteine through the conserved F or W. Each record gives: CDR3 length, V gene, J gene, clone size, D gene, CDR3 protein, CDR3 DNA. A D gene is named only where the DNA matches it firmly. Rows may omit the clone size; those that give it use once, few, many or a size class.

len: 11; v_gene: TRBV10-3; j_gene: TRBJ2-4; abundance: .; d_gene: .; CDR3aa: CAISRGNIQYF; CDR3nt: TGTGCCATCAGTAGAGGAAACATTCAGTACTTC
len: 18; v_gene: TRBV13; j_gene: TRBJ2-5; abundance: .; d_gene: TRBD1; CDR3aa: CASSPHTAAGQGQETQYF; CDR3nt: TGTGCCAGCAGCCCACACACCGCGGCCGGACAGGGTCAAGAGACCCAGTACTTC
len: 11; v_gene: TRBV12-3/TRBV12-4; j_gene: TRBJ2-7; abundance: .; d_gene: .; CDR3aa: CASSLTYEQYF; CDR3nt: TGTGCCAGCAGTCTTACCTACGAGCAGTACTTC
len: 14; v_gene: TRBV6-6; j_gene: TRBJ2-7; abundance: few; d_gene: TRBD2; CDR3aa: CASSSTGGTYEQYF; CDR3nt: TGTGCCAGCAGCTCTACGGGAGGGACCTACGAGCAGTACTTC
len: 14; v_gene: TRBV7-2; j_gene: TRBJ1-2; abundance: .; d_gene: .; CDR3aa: CASSAGLTPYGYTF; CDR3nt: TGTGCCAGCAGCGCAGGACTAACCCCCTATGGCTACACCTTC
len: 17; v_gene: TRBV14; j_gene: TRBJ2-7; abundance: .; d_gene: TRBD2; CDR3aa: CASSQERSGRAVYEQYF; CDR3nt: TGTGCCAGCAGCCAAGAAAGGAGCGGGAGGGCCGTCTACGAGCAGTACTTC
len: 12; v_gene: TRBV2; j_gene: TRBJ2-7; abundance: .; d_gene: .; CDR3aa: CASRRADRPKYF; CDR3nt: TGTGCCAGCAGGAGGGCTGACAGGCCAAAGTACTTC
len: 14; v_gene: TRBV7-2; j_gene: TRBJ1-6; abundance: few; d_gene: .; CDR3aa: CASSLGGGFSPLHF; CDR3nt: TGTGCCAGCAGCTTAGGGGGGGGCTTTTCACCCCTCCACTTT
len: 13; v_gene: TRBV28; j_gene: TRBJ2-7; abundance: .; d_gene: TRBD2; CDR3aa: CASSPGGVHRQYF; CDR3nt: TGTGCCAGCTCCCCCGGGGGGGTACATAGACAGTACTTC
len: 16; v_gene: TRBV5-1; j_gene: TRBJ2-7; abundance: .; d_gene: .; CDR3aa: CASSLVPGVLFYEQYF; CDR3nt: TGCGCCAGCAGCTTGGTGCCGGGAGTGCTTTTCTACGAGCAGTACTTC
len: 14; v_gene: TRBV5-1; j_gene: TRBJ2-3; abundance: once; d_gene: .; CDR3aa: CASSPGSGVDTQYF; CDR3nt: TGCGCCAGCAGCCCCGGGAGTGGGGTAGATACGCAGTATTTT
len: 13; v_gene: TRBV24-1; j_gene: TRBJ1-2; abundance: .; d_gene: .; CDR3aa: CATSVEEDYGYTF; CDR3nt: TGTGCCACCAGTGTTGAGGAGGACTATGGCTACACCTTC
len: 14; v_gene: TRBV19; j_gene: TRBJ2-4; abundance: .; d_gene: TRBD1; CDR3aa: CASSIGQGAHIQYF; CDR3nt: TGTGCCAGTAGTATAGGGCAGGGGGCACACATTCAGTACTTC
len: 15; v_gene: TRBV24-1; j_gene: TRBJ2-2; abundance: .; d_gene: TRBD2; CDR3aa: CATSDSGLGTGELFF; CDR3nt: TGTGCCACCAGTGATTCCGGACTAGGCACCGGGGAGCTGTTTTTT